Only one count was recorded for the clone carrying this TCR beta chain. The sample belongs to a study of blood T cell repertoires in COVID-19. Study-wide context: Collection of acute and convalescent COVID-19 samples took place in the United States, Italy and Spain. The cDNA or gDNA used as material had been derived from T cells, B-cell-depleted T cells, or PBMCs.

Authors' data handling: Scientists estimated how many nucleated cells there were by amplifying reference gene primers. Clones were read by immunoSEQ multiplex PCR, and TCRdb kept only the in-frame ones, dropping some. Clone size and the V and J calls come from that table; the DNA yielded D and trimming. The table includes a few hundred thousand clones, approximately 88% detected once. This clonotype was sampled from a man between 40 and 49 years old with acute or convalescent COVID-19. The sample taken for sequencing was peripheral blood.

The CDR3 region has the DNA TGTGCCAGCAGTTTGTGGGGGCCCGGGGCCAACGTCCTGACTTTC. This codes for CASSLWGPGANVLTF. This chain joins TRBV27 and TRBJ2-6; a possible D gene is TRBD1 (6 bases). The CDR3 contains 15 residues. CDR1 and CDR2 (germline): MNHEY, SMNVEV (reference sequence). Deletions cut 3 bases from V and 4 bases from J, with 10 bases between.